The clone carrying this T cell receptor (beta chain) was counted ten times or more. These data come from a study of Graves' ophthalmopathy and Graves' hyperthyroidism. On the study more broadly: Peripheral blood was gathered at first diagnosis, ahead of any treatment whatsoever.

Amplification of TCR beta CDR3 regions used RNA transcripts. HTBI primers were employed in first-round RT-PCR, then a second-round multiplex PCR followed. MiXCR, applied by TCRdb to the multiplex PCR reads, yields one record per CDR3 protein. The repertoire holds over 150,000 distinct CDR3 sequences, roughly 37% seen once, with approximately 6.3% in the top ten. The CDR3 is 16 residues long. V shed 6 bases and J shed 0 bases, with 15 bases lying between them. From germline, CDR1 is MNHEY and CDR2 SVGEGT. The diagnostic workup employed clinical symptoms, serum thyroxine, TRAb, thyroid ultrasound and orbital computed tomography. PBMCs came from roughly 9.2 ml of fresh peripheral blood.

This chain links TRBV6-2 or TRBV6-3 with TRBJ1-3; a weak D match, TRBD1 (5 bases). Sequenced: peripheral blood. The clonotype comes from a woman in her 40s with Graves' ophthalmopathy. CDR3 in DNA: TGTGCCAGCAGGGTGGGACGCAGCGTCTCTGGAAACACCATATATTTT. The encoded protein is CASRVGRSVSGNTIYF.